This T cell receptor beta chain came from a study of blood T cell repertoires in COVID-19. Looking at the study overall: Material from acute and convalescent COVID-19 was sourced from the United States, Italy and Spain.

Profiled with immunoSEQ multiplex PCR; TCRdb holds only in-frame clones, not every one. The sample lists around 43,000 clones, about 80% seen once, with around 20% in the top ten. The V gene's germline CDR1 is LGHNA and CDR2 YNFKEQ. J gave up 5 bases and V 4 bases, and 6 bases lay outside the gene matches. This CDR3 spans 15 amino acids. The sample taken for sequencing was peripheral blood. The chain employs TRBV4-2 and TRBJ1-5, with 9 bases matching TRBD1. The origin of this receptor is a man aged 65-85 years with acute or convalescent COVID-19. CDR3 loop: CASSRSRDRDQPQHF. DNA for the CDR3: TGTGCCAGCAGCCGCTCTAGGGACAGGGATCAGCCCCAGCATTTT.